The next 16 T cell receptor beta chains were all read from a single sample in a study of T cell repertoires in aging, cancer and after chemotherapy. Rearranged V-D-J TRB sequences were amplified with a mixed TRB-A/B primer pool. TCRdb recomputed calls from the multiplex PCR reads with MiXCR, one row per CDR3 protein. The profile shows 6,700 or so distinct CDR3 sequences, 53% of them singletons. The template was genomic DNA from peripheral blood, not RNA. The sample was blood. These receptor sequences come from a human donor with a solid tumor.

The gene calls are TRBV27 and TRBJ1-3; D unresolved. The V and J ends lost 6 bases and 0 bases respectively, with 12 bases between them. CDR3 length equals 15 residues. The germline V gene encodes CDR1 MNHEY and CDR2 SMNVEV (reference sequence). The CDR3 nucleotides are TGTGCCAGCAGCCCTAATGACGCCTCTGGAAACACCATATATTTT. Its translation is CASSPNDASGNTIYF.

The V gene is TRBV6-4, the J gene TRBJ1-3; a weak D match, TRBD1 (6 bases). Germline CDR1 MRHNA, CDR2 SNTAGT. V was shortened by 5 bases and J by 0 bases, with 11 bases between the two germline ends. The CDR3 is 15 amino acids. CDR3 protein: CASSYWTVSGNTIYF. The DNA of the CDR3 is TGTGCCAGCAGTTACTGGACAGTCTCTGGAAACACCATATATTTT.

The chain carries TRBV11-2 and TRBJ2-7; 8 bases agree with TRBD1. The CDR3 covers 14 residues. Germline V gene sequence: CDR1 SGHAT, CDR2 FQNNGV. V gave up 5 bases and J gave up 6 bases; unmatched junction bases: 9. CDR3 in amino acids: CASSRRQGLVEQYF. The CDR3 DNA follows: TGTGCCAGCAGCCGTCGACAGGGGTTGGTCGAGCAGTACTTC.

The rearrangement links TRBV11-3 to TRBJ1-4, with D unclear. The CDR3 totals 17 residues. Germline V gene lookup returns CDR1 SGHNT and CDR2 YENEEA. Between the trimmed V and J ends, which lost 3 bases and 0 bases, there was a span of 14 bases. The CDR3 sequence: CASSLKRVVTTNEKLFF. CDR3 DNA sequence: TGTGCCAGCAGCTTGAAAAGGGTGGTTACAACTAATGAAAAACTGTTTTTT.

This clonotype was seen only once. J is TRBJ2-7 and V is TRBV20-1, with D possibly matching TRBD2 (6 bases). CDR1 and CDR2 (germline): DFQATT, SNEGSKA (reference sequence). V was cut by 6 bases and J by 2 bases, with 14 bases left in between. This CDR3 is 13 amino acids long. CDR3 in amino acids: CSASAGPPYEQYF. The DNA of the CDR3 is TGCAGTGCGTCCGCGGGACCACCCTACGAGCAGTACTTC.

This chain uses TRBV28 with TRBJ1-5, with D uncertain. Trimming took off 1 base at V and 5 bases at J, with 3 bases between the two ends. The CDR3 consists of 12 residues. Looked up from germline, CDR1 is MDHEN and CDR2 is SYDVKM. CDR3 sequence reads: CASSLSDQPQHF. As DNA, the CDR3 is TGTGCCAGCAGTTTATCCGATCAGCCCCAGCATTTT.

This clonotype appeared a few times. CDR3 amino acids: CASSPGGSGNQPQHF. The CDR3 nucleotides read TGTGCCAGCTCACCAGGGGGGTCAGGCAATCAGCCCCAGCATTTT. J is TRBJ1-5 and V is TRBV18; a possible D gene is TRBD1 (5 bases). This CDR3 contains 15 residues. V dropped 2 bases and J dropped 2 bases, with 10 bases sitting between them. In germline, CDR1 is KGHSH, CDR2 LQKENI.

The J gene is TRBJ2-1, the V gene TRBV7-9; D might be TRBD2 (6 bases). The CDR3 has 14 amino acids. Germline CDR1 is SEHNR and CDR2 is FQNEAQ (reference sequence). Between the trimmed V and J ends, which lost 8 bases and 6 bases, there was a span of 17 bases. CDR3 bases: TGTGCCAGCGGAAGATCAATAGCGGTCAATGAGCAGTTCTTC. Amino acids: CASGRSIAVNEQFF.

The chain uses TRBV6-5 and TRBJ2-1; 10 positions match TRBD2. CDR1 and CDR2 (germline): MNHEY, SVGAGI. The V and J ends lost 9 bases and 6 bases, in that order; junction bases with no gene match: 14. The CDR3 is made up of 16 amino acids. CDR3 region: CASRRASGSTANEQFF. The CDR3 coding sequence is TGTGCCAGTCGCCGGGCTAGCGGGAGTACAGCCAATGAGCAGTTCTTC.

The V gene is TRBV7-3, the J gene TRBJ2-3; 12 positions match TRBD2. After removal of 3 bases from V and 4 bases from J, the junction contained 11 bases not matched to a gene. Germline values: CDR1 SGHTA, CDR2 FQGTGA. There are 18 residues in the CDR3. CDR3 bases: TGTGCCAGCAGCTTTAAGCTAGCGGGAGGGGAGACTCCAGATACGCAGTATTTT. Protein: CASSFKLAGGETPDTQYF.

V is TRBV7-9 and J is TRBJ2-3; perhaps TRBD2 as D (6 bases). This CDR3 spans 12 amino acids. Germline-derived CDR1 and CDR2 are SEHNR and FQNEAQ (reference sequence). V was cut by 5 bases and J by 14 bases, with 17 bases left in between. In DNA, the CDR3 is TGTGCCAGCAGCCTGGACCGGGACTCCCCGTATTTT. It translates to CASSLDRDSPYF.

The CDR3 nucleotides are TGTGCCAGCAGTGAAGTGCAGCGGGAGCTATACGAGCAGTACTTC. Translation gives CASSEVQRELYEQYF. The chain links TRBV6-1 to TRBJ2-7; 8 positions match TRBD2. The CDR3 has 15 residues. V shed 1 base and J 4 bases; nucleotides not matched to a gene: 6. Germline CDR1 is MNHNS and CDR2 is SASEGT.

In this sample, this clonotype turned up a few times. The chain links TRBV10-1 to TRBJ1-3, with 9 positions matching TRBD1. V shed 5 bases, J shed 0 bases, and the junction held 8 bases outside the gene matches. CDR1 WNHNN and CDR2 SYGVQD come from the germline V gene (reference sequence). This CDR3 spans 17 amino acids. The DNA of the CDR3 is TGCGCCAGCAGTACGGGGGACAGGGTCTTCTCTGGAAACACCATATATTTT. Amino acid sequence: CASSTGDRVFSGNTIYF.

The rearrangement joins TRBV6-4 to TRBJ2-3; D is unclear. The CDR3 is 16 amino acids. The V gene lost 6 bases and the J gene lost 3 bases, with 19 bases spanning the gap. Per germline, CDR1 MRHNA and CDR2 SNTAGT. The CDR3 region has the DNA TGTGCCAGCAGCCGTTCGTTCACTGAGGCGACAGATACGCAGTATTTT. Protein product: CASSRSFTEATDTQYF.

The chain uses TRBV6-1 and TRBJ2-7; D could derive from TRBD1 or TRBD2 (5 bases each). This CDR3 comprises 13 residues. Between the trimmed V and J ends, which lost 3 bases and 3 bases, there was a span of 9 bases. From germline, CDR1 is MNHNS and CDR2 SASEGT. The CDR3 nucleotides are TGTGCCAGCAGTGAGCAGGGAGACTACGAGCAGTACTTC. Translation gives CASSEQGDYEQYF.

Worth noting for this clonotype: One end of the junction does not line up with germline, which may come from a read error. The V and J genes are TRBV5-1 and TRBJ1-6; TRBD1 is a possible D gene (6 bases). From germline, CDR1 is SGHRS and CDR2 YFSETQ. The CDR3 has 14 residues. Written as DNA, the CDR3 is TGCGCCAGCAGCTTAGGACAGAATAATTCAACCCTCCACTTT. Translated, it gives CASSLGQNNSTLHF. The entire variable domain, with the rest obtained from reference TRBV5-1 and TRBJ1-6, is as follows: KAGVTQTPRYLIKTRGQQVTLSCSPISGHRSVSWYQQTPGQGLQFLFEYFSETQRNKGNFPGRFSGRQFSNSRSEMNVSTLELGDSALYLCASSLGQNNSTLHFGNGTRLTVT.